Sequencing of this T cell receptor beta chain was carried out in a study of CD8 T cells in ankylosing spondylitis. The study's findings and limits: Certain motif variants had earlier appeared in reactive arthritis synovial fluid and blood. It appeared that ankylosing spondylitis blood was characterized by a TCR beta motif of roughly 8 highly homologous variants.

This clonotype turned up a few times. The antigen is not known. For TCR beta, libraries came from quantitative 5'-RACE with molecular barcodes. TCRdb reanalysed the 5' RACE reads using MiXCR and keeps one entry per CDR3 protein. The data contain 500,000 to 550,000 distinct CDR3 sequences, 10% to 15% of them singletons. Germline V CDR1 and CDR2: SGHRS, YFSETQ. The V gene end was trimmed by 4 bases and the J gene end by 3 bases; junction bases not matched to a gene: 8. The length of the CDR3 is 17 residues. The chain couples TRBV5-1 to TRBJ2-5; 14 positions agree with TRBD2. Sequencing was carried out using blood, either unsorted or a sorted T cell fraction (not recorded which). The sequence derives from a male donor with ankylosing spondylitis. The CDR3 nucleotides are TGCGCCAGCAGCGTTACGGGACTAGCGGGAGCCAAAGAGACCCAGTACTTC. Its protein is CASSVTGLAGAKETQYF.